The 24 T cell receptor beta chains listed next were all sequenced from one sample in a study of T cells in localized non-small cell lung cancer. Libraries were prepared by immunoSEQ multiplex PCR; TCRdb keeps only in-frame clonotypes and omits some of them. Of about 60,000 clones listed, almost 90% are singletons. Sequencing used peripheral blood, obtained before any cancer treatment. Every receptor here comes from a woman aged 35-70 years with stage I lung adenocarcinoma.

This clone is a singleton in its sample. The chain joins TRBV13 to TRBJ2-7; either TRBD1 or TRBD2 may fit D (6 bases each). The CDR3 has 14 amino acids. CDR1 and CDR2 from the germline V gene are PRHDT and FYEKMQ (reference sequence). The V end was cut by 1 base, the J end by 0 bases, with 7 bases between. The CDR3 DNA follows: TGTGCCAGCAGCTTAGCGGGGGCCTCCTACGAGCAGTACTTC. Its protein is CASSLAGASYEQYF.

J is TRBJ2-1 and V is TRBV5-4; 15 bases map to TRBD2. Looked up from germline, CDR1 is SGHNT and CDR2 is YYREEE (reference sequence). The CDR3 runs 17 residues. V was clipped by 4 bases and J by 1 base; unmatched bases: 3. The CDR3 DNA follows: TGTGCCAGCAGCCCGGGACTAGCGGGAGGATCCTACAATGAGCAGTTCTTC. It codes for CASSPGLAGGSYNEQFF.

The chain is built from TRBV28 and TRBJ1-4, with a weak D call TRBD1 (5 bases). Germline CDR1 and CDR2: MDHEN and SYDVKM. V was cut by 4 bases and J by 2 bases, with 8 bases left in between. The CDR3 totals 14 residues. CDR3: CASSYAGTNEKLFF. CDR3 DNA sequence: TGTGCCAGCAGTTACGCAGGGACTAATGAAAAACTGTTTTTT. Based on the CDR3 plus reference TRBV28 and TRBJ1-4, the full variable domain is DVKVTQSSRYLVKRTGEKVFLECVQDMDHENMFWYRQDPGLGLRLIYFSYDVKMKEKGDIPEGYSVSREKKERFSLILESASTNQTSMYLCASSYAGTNEKLFFGSGTQLSVL.

The chain links TRBV19 to TRBJ2-5; a weak D match, TRBD2 (5 bases). The CDR3 has 13 amino acids. V was pared by 3 bases and J by 2 bases, with 7 bases between. Germline CDR1 reads LNHDA; CDR2 reads SQIVND (reference sequence). The CDR3 DNA follows: TGTGCCAGTAGTATGAGGGTTCAAGAGACCCAGTACTTC. It translates to CASSMRVQETQYF. The whole variable domain, remainder taken from reference TRBV19 and TRBJ2-5, is DGGITQSPKYLFRKEGQNVTLSCEQNLNHDAMYWYRQDPGQGLRLIYYSQIVNDFQKGDIAEGYSVSREKKESFPLTVTSAQKNPTAFYLCASSMRVQETQYFGPGTRLLVL.

The V and J genes are TRBV29-1 and TRBJ2-7, with TRBD1 matching over 8 bases. This CDR3 has 13 residues. The germline V gene has CDR1 SQVTM and CDR2 ANQGSEA. The V and J ends lost 8 bases and 6 bases, in that order; junction bases with no gene match: 12. CDR3 DNA: TGCAGCTCAATGGGACAGGACTGGGGCGAGCAGTACTTC. It encodes CSSMGQDWGEQYF.

This chain's CDR3 is CASSRTDSNQPQHF. For the CDR3, the DNA is TGTGCCAGCAGTCGGACAGATAGCAATCAGCCCCAGCATTTT. The chain combines TRBV7-9 with TRBJ1-5; maybe TRBD1 (6 bases). The CDR3 runs 14 residues. With 6 bases removed from V and 0 bases from J, the gap between germline ends came to 9 bases. The germline V gene encodes CDR1 SEHNR and CDR2 FQNEAQ (reference sequence).

The V and J genes are TRBV5-1 and TRBJ2-7; weak D call: TRBD1 (6 bases). V was shortened by 2 bases and J by 6 bases, with 15 bases between the two germline ends. CDR1 and CDR2 (germline): SGHRS, YFSETQ. The CDR3 is 14 amino acids. The CDR3 here is CASSFGQTLPEQYF. The CDR3, as DNA: TGCGCCAGCAGCTTCGGACAGACCCTACCCGAGCAGTACTTC.

The chain has TRBV7-2 and TRBJ1-5; D may be TRBD1 (6 bases). Trimming cost V 6 bases and J 6 bases, with 15 bases left between them. In germline, CDR1 is SGHTA, CDR2 FQGNSA. The CDR3 length is 14 residues. The CDR3 DNA is TGTGCCAGCAGGGGGGTGGGGGGCGGTCAGCCCCAGCATTTT. Protein product: CASRGVGGGQPQHF.

This rearrangement joins TRBV2 to TRBJ2-3, with TRBD2 matching 12 bases. After removal of 5 bases from V and 0 bases from J, the junction contained 3 bases not matched to a gene. CDR3 length equals 16 residues. Germline V gives CDR1 SNHLY, CDR2 FYNNEI. CDR3 loop: CASSRTSGVSTDTQYF. In DNA, the CDR3 is TGTGCCAGCAGTAGGACTAGCGGGGTCAGCACAGATACGCAGTATTTT.

The rearrangement uses TRBV7-2 and TRBJ2-5, with 9 bases fitting TRBD2. The trim removed 4 bases at V and 4 bases at J, leaving 4 bases unmatched. CDR1 is SGHTA, CDR2 FQGNSA, per germline. The CDR3 covers 14 residues. CDR3 protein: CASSSGLARETQYF. The CDR3 DNA follows: TGTGCCAGCAGCTCTGGACTAGCGCGAGAGACCCAGTACTTC.

V and J are TRBV10-3 and TRBJ2-3; TRBD1 agrees at 7 bases. Trimming cost V 10 bases and J 0 bases; bases outside gene matches: 10. The CDR3 length is 15 residues. Looked up from germline, CDR1 is ENHRY and CDR2 is SYGVKD. The CDR3 here is CATSPGTESTDTQYF. The CDR3 nucleotides read TGTGCCACTAGTCCCGGGACAGAAAGCACAGATACGCAGTATTTT.

This chain connects TRBV7-2 to TRBJ2-7, with no clear D. V was trimmed by 1 base and J by 2 bases, leaving 12 bases between them. The CDR3 has 15 amino acids. Germline CDR1 reads SGHTA; CDR2 reads FQGNSA. CDR3 loop: CASSLDLYAPYEQYF. The CDR3 DNA reads as TGTGCCAGCAGCTTAGATTTGTACGCACCCTACGAGCAGTACTTC.

The rearrangement links TRBV19 to TRBJ1-1; unclear D gene. V was trimmed by 3 bases and J by 1 base, leaving 6 bases between them. This CDR3 is built from 13 residues. The germline CDR1 and CDR2 sequences are LNHDA and SQIVND (reference sequence). CDR3 sequence (DNA): TGTGCCAGTAGTATGAACTGGAACACTGAAGCTTTCTTT. Its translation: CASSMNWNTEAFF. The whole variable domain, remainder taken from reference TRBV19 and TRBJ1-1, is DGGITQSPKYLFRKEGQNVTLSCEQNLNHDAMYWYRQDPGQGLRLIYYSQIVNDFQKGDIAEGYSVSREKKESFPLTVTSAQKNPTAFYLCASSMNWNTEAFFGQGTRLTVV.

V and J are TRBV23-1 and TRBJ1-6; TRBD1 matches at 8 bases. TRBV23-1 carries the ORF label, with uncertain function. The V gene end was trimmed by 11 bases and the J gene end by 8 bases; junction bases not matched to a gene: 5. The CDR3 consists of 12 residues. The CDR3 coding sequence is TGCGCCCCACCGACAGGGGATTCACCCCTCCACTTT. As protein: CAPPTGDSPLHF.

Regarding this clone: Other nucleotide sequences from this sample produce the same CDR3. This rearrangement joins TRBV18 to TRBJ1-1; TRBD1 is a possible D gene (5 bases). The CDR3 length is 13 residues. The germline gives CDR1 KGHSH, CDR2 LQKENI. V was shortened by 3 bases and J by 3 bases, with 8 bases between the two germline ends. This chain's CDR3 is CASSPIGDTEAFF. CDR3 DNA sequence: TGTGCCAGCTCACCCATAGGGGACACTGAAGCTTTCTTT.

This clone was detected a few times. V is TRBV25-1 and J is TRBJ1-2; D unresolved. This CDR3 comprises 14 residues. CDR1 and CDR2 from the germline V gene are MGHDK and SYGVNS. V gave up 5 bases and J gave up 1 base, with 11 bases separating them. The CDR3 bases are TGTGCCAGCAGTTCCCAGCGGGTTAACTATGGCTACACCTTC. Translating it yields CASSSQRVNYGYTF.

The chain links TRBV5-8 to TRBJ2-2; D is perhaps TRBD1 (5 bases). V was cut by 0 bases and J by 4 bases, with 13 bases left in between. CDR1 SGHTS and CDR2 YDEGEE come from the germline V gene. The CDR3 has 16 amino acids. DNA for the CDR3: TGTGCCAGCAGCTTGGCGGAATTGCAGGGCACCGGGGAGCTGTTTTTT. This encodes CASSLAELQGTGELFF.

The chain carries TRBV5-1 and TRBJ2-1, with 10 nucleotides matching TRBD1. CDR1 and CDR2 from the germline V gene are SGHRS and YFSETQ. The J segment lost 9 bases and the V segment lost 4 bases, leaving 10 bases of the junction unmatched. The CDR3 totals 15 residues. The CDR3 region has the DNA TGCGCCAGCAGCCCAGGGACAGGGGCGCTACTTGAGCAGTTCTTC. Its translation: CASSPGTGALLEQFF.

This chain links TRBV18 with TRBJ1-5; 7 nucleotides agree with TRBD1. This CDR3 has 16 amino acids. Per germline, CDR1 KGHSH and CDR2 LQKENI. The V segment lost 1 base and the J segment 3 bases; nucleotides outside the gene matches: 6. CDR3 amino acids: CASSPLRQGDNQPQHF. In nucleotides, the CDR3 is TGTGCCAGCTCACCACTACGACAGGGAGACAATCAGCCCCAGCATTTT.

The rearrangement joins TRBV19 to TRBJ2-7; the D call may be TRBD1 or TRBD2 (5 bases each). CDR3 length equals 11 residues. Trimming pared 4 bases from V and 8 bases from J, leaving 9 bases between. Germline V gives CDR1 LNHDA, CDR2 SQIVND (reference sequence). The DNA of the CDR3 is TGTGCCAGTAGTACGGGGCACCAGCAGTACTTC. This gives the protein CASSTGHQQYF.

V is TRBV7-8 and J is TRBJ2-1, with D perhaps TRBD1 (7 bases). From germline, CDR1 is SGHVS and CDR2 FQNEAQ. V was pared by 4 bases and J by 4 bases, with 14 bases between. The CDR3 spans 15 residues. CDR3 bases: TGTGCCAGCAGCTCAGGAGGGGGCGCTTACAATGAGCAGTTCTTC. Translation: CASSSGGGAYNEQFF.

In its sample, this clone was seen a few times. This chain connects TRBV7-3 to TRBJ2-3; TRBD2 agrees at 14 bases. CDR3 length: 17 residues. With V trimmed by 4 bases and J by 0 bases, 3 bases remained unmatched. Germline loops: CDR1 SGHTA, CDR2 FQGTGA. The CDR3 region is CASSWGLAGASTDTQYF. DNA for the CDR3: TGTGCCAGCAGCTGGGGACTAGCGGGAGCCAGCACAGATACGCAGTATTTT.

This rearrangement joins TRBV9 to TRBJ2-7; no firm D call. CDR3 length equals 17 residues. The V gene lost 0 bases and the J gene lost 1 base, with 17 bases spanning the gap. CDR1 and CDR2 (germline): SGDLS, YYNGEE. CDR3 in amino acids: CASSVAPFPSRSYEQYF. The CDR3 region has the DNA TGTGCCAGCAGCGTAGCCCCCTTTCCCAGCCGATCCTACGAGCAGTACTTC.

This clone was seen a single time. V usage is TRBV27 and J usage is TRBJ1-2; tentatively, D is TRBD1 (6 bases). Deletions cut 6 bases from V and 8 bases from J, with 19 bases between. Germline CDR1 reads MNHEY; CDR2 reads SMNVEV (reference sequence). The CDR3 totals 14 residues. The CDR3 is CASRPTGAGRGYTF. Written as DNA, the CDR3 is TGTGCCAGCAGACCGACAGGCGCCGGGAGGGGCTACACCTTC.